This entry is about one TCR beta chain. Trimming removed 6 bases from V and 5 bases from J, with 10 bases in between. There are 13 residues in the CDR3. Looked up from germline, CDR1 is LNHDA and CDR2 is SQIVND (reference sequence). Time point given: patch test 1, 2 weeks after DPC sensitization. The treatment is: therapeutic diphenylcyclopropenone sensitization with weekly scalp DPC. This entry belongs to a study of human T cells and chemical hapten exposure. From the RACE reads, TCRdb called clonotypes with MiXCR, one entry per CDR3 protein. The data contain 300,000 to 350,000 distinct CDR3 sequences, around 6.9% of them singletons.

Sequenced here: whole blood, sampled in connection with sensitization to the hapten diphenylcyclopropenone (DPC). V is TRBV19 and J is TRBJ2-2; D is uncertain. The origin of this receptor is a woman under 30 with alopecia areata. Some clones in this sample may be carry-over from other donors' samples. The CDR3 here is CASRRSLTGELFF. For the CDR3, the DNA is TGTGCCAGTAGGCGGTCGCTTACCGGGGAGCTGTTTTTT.